This TCR beta chain is drawn from a study of cytomegalovirus exposure and HLA in healthy donors. The V gene end was trimmed by 0 bases and the J gene end by 4 bases; junction bases not matched to a gene: 6. CDR3 length: 15 residues. Per germline, CDR1 SGHDT and CDR2 YYEEEE. The repertoire was sequenced with immunoSEQ multiplex PCR; TCRdb's copy has only in-frame clones and lacks some. The sample contains about 270,000 clones, approximately 86% of which appear only once. This chain links TRBV5-6 with TRBJ1-1; 7 bases are a match to TRBD1. Sequencing was performed on PBMCs. The sequence came from a woman aged 18-35 years in good health and CMV-seronegative. Here the CDR3 DNA reads TGTGCCAGCAGCTTGGTCGACAGGGTCGTCACTGAAGCTTTCTTT. This encodes CASSLVDRVVTEAFF.